This T cell receptor (beta chain) is drawn from a study of STAT3 mutations in large granular lymphocyte leukemia. In regard to this clone: Its antigen remains unknown.

Profiled with immunoSEQ multiplex PCR; TCRdb holds only in-frame clones, not every one. The sample yields 20,000 to 30,000 clones, about 94% seen once. With 4 bases clipped from V and 1 base from J, the junction kept 9 bases outside the gene matches. The CDR3 contains 16 residues. CDR1 is MNHNS, CDR2 SASEGT, per germline. Whole-study results and caveats: Every T-cell large granular lymphocyte leukemia patient had at least one immunodominant TCR beta clonotype.

Input material: peripheral blood mononuclear cells. The chain couples TRBV6-1 to TRBJ1-2, with TRBD1 matching over 7 bases. The sequence derives from a middle-aged man with T-cell large granular lymphocyte leukemia. Some clones in this sample may be carry-over from other donors' samples. This CDR3 reads CASSAVTGTVNYGYTF. CDR3 sequence (DNA): TGTGCCAGCAGTGCCGTTACCGGGACAGTTAACTATGGCTACACCTTC.